This T cell receptor (beta chain) was profiled in a study of blood T cell repertoires in COVID-19. Study-wide background: The samples span acute and convalescent COVID-19 from the United States, Italy and Spain. Nucleic acid was either cDNA or gDNA, and it came from T cells, B-cell-depleted T cells, or PBMCs.

Germline CDR1 and CDR2: MGHRA and YSYEKL. This CDR3 has 14 amino acids. V was clipped by 1 base and J by 5 bases; unmatched bases: 4. Enrolment of Seattle patients took place during active infection, and they were followed longitudinally. Per the original data handling: Reference gene primer amplification in the assay estimated nucleated cell counts. Assay used: immunoSEQ multiplex PCR; TCRdb lists only in-frame clones, some missing. D and trimming were read from the DNA, whereas the V and J calls and clone size are those reported in that table. This table has around 320,000 clones, under 90% appearing once.

The chain links TRBV4-1 to TRBJ1-2, with 7 bases identical to TRBD1. Sequencing was carried out using peripheral blood. This receptor was obtained from a young woman with COVID-19, enrolled during active disease. The DNA of the CDR3 is TGCGCCAGCAGCCAAGTTTACAGGGGATATGGCTACACCTTC. Amino acids: CASSQVYRGYGYTF.